This TCR beta chain was identified in a study of tumor-infiltrating lymphocytes in primary liver carcinoma. The investigators made TCR beta cDNA from around 540 ng total RNA, using a constant-region primer. Three nested multiplex PCR rounds, a slightly modified ARM-PCR method, built the TCR beta libraries. The first two PCR rounds used TRBV1-TRBV30 primers with a Cbeta primer, approximately 10 cycles each. One entry per CDR3 protein, called by TCRdb with MiXCR from the multiplex PCR reads. The data hold about 110,000 distinct CDR3 sequences, with around 84% observed a single time. As to this clonotype: No conserved phenylalanine or tryptophan ends this CDR3, so it is likely a read error.

There are 15 residues in the CDR3. Trimming stripped 6 bases from V and 6 bases from J, with 20 bases between. From approximately 20-30 mg of unsorted bulk tissue, DNA and RNA were co-extracted together. This chain links TRBV12-3 or TRBV12-4 with TRBJ1-2, with D perhaps TRBD1 (5 bases). The source of this sequence is a man in his forties or fifties with primary liver carcinoma and hepatitis B virus infection. The sample taken for sequencing was liver tumor tissue from sampling region 3. As for subset: tumor region T3, left-lateral pole. As DNA, the CDR3 is TGTGCCAGCAGCCGATACGCCGGGGGGAGAGATGGCTACACCATC. As protein: CASSRYAGGRDGYTI.